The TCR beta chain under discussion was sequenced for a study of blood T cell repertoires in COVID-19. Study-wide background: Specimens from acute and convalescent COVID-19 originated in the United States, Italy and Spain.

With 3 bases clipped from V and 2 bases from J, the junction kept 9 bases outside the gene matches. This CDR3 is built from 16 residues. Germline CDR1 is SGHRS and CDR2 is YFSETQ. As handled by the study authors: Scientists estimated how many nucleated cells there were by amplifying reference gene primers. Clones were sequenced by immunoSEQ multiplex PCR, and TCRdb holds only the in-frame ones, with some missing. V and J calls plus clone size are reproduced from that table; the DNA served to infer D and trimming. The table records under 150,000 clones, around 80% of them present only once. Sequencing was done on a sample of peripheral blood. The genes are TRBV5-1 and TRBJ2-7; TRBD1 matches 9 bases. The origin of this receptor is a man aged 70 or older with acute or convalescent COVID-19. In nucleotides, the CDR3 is TGCGCCAGCAGCTACACCGGGACAGGGCAAACCTACGAGCAGTACTTC. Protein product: CASSYTGTGQTYEQYF.